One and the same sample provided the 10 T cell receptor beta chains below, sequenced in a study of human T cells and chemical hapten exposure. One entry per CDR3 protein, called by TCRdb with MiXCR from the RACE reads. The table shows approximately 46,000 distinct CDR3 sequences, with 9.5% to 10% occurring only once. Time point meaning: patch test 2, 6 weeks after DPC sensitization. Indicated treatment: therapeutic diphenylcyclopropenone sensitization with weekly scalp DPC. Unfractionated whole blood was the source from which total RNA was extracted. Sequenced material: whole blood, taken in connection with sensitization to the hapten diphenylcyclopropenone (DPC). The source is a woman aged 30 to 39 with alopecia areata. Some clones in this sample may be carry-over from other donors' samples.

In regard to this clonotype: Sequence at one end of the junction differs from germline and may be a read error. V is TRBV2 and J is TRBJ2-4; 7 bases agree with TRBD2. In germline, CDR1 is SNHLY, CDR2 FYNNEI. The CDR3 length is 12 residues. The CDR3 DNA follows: TGTGCCAGCAGTGAAGGACTAGCAACGAATAAGTTC. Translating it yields CASSEGLATNKF.

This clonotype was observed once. The CDR3 sequence: CASSYDRLRNSPLHF. The CDR3 DNA reads as TGTGCCAGCAGTTACGATAGACTGAGAAATTCACCCCTCCACTTT. The chain recombines TRBV6-5 with TRBJ1-6; D not resolved. The V gene's germline CDR1 is MNHEY and CDR2 SVGAGI. Trimming removed 2 bases from V and 7 bases from J, with 12 bases in between. The CDR3 is 15 residues long.

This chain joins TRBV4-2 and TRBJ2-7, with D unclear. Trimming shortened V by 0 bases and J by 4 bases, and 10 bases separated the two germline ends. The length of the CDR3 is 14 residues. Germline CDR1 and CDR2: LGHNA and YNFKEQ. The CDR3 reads CASSQERASYEQYF. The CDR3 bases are TGTGCCAGCAGCCAAGAACGGGCTTCTTACGAGCAGTACTTC.

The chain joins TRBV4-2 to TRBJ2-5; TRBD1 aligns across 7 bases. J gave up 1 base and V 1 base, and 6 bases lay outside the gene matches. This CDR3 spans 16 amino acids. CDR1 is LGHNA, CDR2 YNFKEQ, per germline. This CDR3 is CASSQGPGQSQETQYF. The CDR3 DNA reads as TGTGCCAGCAGCCAAGGCCCGGGACAGAGCCAAGAGACCCAGTACTTC.

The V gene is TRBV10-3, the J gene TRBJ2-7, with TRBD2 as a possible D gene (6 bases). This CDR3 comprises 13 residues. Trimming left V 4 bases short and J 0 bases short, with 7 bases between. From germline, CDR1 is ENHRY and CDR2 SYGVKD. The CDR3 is CAISVGGSYEQYF. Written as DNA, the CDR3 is TGTGCCATCAGTGTGGGGGGCTCCTACGAGCAGTACTTC.

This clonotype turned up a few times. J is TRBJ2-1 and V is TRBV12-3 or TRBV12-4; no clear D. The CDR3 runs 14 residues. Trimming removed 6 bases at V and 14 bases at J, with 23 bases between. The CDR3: CASSPVSVVARKFF. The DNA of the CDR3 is TGTGCCAGCAGCCCGGTGTCTGTCGTGGCCCGTAAGTTCTTC.

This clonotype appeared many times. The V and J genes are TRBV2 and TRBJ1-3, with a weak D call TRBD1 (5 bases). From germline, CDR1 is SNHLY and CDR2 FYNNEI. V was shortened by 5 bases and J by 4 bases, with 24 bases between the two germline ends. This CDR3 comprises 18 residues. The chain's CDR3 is CASSPIGQGGLVGNTIYF. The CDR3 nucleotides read TGTGCCAGCAGTCCCATCGGGCAGGGTGGACTTGTCGGAAACACCATATATTTT.

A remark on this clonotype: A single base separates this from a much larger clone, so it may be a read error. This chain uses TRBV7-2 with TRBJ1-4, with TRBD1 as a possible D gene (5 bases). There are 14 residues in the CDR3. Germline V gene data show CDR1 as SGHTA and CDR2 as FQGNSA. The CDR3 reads CASSFQGANEQLFF. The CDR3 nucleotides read TGTGCCAGCAGCTTCCAGGGAGCTAATGAACAACTGTTTTTT.

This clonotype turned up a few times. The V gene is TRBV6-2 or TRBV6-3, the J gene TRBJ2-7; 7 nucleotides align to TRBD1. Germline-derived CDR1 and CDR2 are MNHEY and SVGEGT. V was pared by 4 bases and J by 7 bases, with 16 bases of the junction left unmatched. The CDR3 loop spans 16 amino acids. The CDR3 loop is CASSSEDRARKGEQYF. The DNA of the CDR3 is TGTGCCAGCAGTTCCGAAGACAGGGCGCGGAAGGGTGAGCAGTACTTC.

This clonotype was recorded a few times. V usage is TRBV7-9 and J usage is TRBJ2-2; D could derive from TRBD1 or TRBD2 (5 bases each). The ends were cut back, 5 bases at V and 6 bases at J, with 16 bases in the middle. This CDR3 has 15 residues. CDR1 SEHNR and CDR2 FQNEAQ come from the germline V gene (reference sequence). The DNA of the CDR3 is TGTGCCAGCAGCAAAGGGACGGGCGGCCCCGGGGAGCTGTTTTTT. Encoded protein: CASSKGTGGPGELFF.